Listed below are T cell receptor beta chains from one sample, sequenced in a study of blood T cell repertoires in COVID-19. Profiled with immunoSEQ multiplex PCR; TCRdb holds only in-frame clones, not every one. The data show 50,000 to 80,000 clones, 85% to 90% seen once. Source material: peripheral blood. The receptors were sampled from a man in his sixties with acute or convalescent COVID-19. The CDR3 runs from the conserved cysteine through the conserved F or W. Fields, in order: J gene, clone size, V gene, D gene, CDR3 protein, CDR3 DNA. The D gene is left open where the match is weak. Clone size is stated in some rows and not others, as once, few, many or a class when expanded.

>TRBJ2-1|.|TRBV24-1|TRBD1
CATSDPGQGGNEQFF
TGTGCCACCAGTGACCCGGGACAGGGGGGCAATGAGCAGTTCTTC
>TRBJ1-6|.|TRBV20-1|TRBD1
CSASRTGVNSPLHF
TGCAGTGCTAGTCGGACAGGGGTTAATTCACCCCTCCACTTT
>TRBJ1-2|.|TRBV15|TRBD1
CATSKRGQIGVYGYTF
TGTGCCACCAGCAAAAGGGGACAGATTGGCGTATATGGCTACACCTTC
>TRBJ1-3|.|TRBV5-1|.
CASSLAASSGNTIYF
TGCGCCAGCAGCTTGGCAGCTAGCTCTGGAAACACCATATATTTT
>TRBJ2-2|.|TRBV5-1|.
CASSADTSTGELFF
TGCGCCAGCAGCGCGGACACTTCCACCGGGGAGCTGTTTTTT
>TRBJ1-5|once|TRBV2|TRBD1
CATRGQGDQPQHF
TGTGCCACACGAGGACAGGGTGATCAGCCCCAGCATTTT
>TRBJ2-4|.|TRBV9|TRBD2
CASSVDPGGGTKNIQYF
TGTGCCAGCAGCGTAGACCCGGGGGGTGGGACCAAAAACATTCAGTACTTC
>TRBJ2-1|.|TRBV24-1|TRBD2
CATSDLRGTSSIAGADNEQFF
TGTGCCACCAGTGATTTGAGGGGCACCAGCTCAATAGCGGGGGCAGACAATGAGCAGTTCTTC
>TRBJ1-6|.|TRBV3-1/TRBV3-2|.
CASSRTDISSNSPLHF
TGTGCCAGCAGCCGCACGGACATTTCGAGCAATTCACCCCTCCACTTT
>TRBJ1-2|once|TRBV6-1|TRBD1
CASSELPGQPLAGYTF
TGTGCCAGCAGTGAACTCCCGGGACAGCCTCTAGCTGGCTACACCTTC
>TRBJ2-5|.|TRBV5-1|TRBD2
CASSLATSGGQETQYF
TGCGCCAGCAGCTTGGCGACTAGCGGGGGACAAGAGACCCAGTACTTC
>TRBJ2-7|.|TRBV9|TRBD2
CASSPSGGLFYEQYF
TGTGCCAGCAGTCCCAGCGGGGGCCTATTCTACGAGCAGTACTTC
>TRBJ2-1|.|TRBV5-5|.
CASSLLTGSSEDEQFF
TGTGCCAGCAGCTTGCTGACGGGGTCCTCGGAGGATGAGCAGTTCTTC
>TRBJ1-1|.|TRBV18|.
CASSPGQMNTEAFF
TGTGCCAGCTCACCCGGACAGATGAACACTGAAGCTTTCTTT
>TRBJ2-1|.|TRBV5-1|TRBD1
CASSRTTGGHNEQFF
TGCGCCAGCAGCCGTACGACAGGGGGTCACAATGAGCAGTTCTTC
>TRBJ2-2|.|TRBV6-5|TRBD1
CASSWTGGPGELFF
TGTGCCAGCAGTTGGACAGGGGGCCCCGGGGAGCTGTTTTTT
>TRBJ1-1|.|TRBV18|.
CASSALTGDTEAFF
TGTGCCAGCTCAGCGTTGACAGGAGACACTGAAGCTTTCTTT
>TRBJ2-2|.|TRBV3-1/TRBV3-2|.
CASSQTGLSTGELFF
TGTGCCAGCAGCCAGACGGGACTTTCCACCGGGGAGCTGTTTTTT
>TRBJ1-5|.|TRBV7-9|.
CASTTSGGNQPQHF
TGTGCCAGCACGACCTCCGGCGGGAATCAGCCCCAGCATTTT
>TRBJ1-3|.|TRBV5-6|TRBD1
CASSLETGGLGSTIYF
TGTGCCAGCAGCTTGGAGACAGGGGGCTTGGGGAGCACCATATATTTT
>TRBJ2-5|.|TRBV7-2|TRBD2
CASSSLAGRGGTQYF
TGTGCCAGCAGCTCCTTAGCGGGGAGAGGGGGGACCCAGTACTTC
>TRBJ1-2|.|TRBV19|.
CASSKTGYGYTF
TGTGCCAGTAGTAAGACAGGCTATGGCTACACCTTC
>TRBJ1-2|.|TRBV12-3/TRBV12-4|.
CASSVNRVNGYTF
TGTGCCAGCAGTGTGAACAGGGTAAATGGCTACACCTTC
>TRBJ1-1|.|TRBV6-1|.
CASSEWGAVTEAFF
TGTGCCAGCAGTGAATGGGGCGCGGTAACTGAAGCTTTCTTT
>TRBJ1-2|.|TRBV6-5|.
CASRGQFLGYTF
TGTGCCAGCAGAGGACAGTTTTTAGGCTACACCTTC
>TRBJ2-1|.|TRBV9|TRBD2
CASSARGVSYNEQFF
TGTGCCAGCAGCGCTCGGGGGGTCTCCTACAATGAGCAGTTCTTC
>TRBJ1-5|.|TRBV27|TRBD1
CASSGTGGFGQPQHF
TGTGCCAGCAGTGGGACAGGGGGTTTCGGTCAGCCCCAGCATTTT
>TRBJ2-4|.|TRBV5-1|TRBD2
CASSLGRGDIQYF
TGCGCCAGCAGCTTGGGGCGGGGGGACATTCAGTACTTC
>TRBJ1-6|.|TRBV5-1|.
CASSLNRQNSPLHF
TGCGCCAGCAGCTTGAACAGGCAAAATTCACCCCTCCACTTT
>TRBJ2-7|.|TRBV4-1|TRBD1
CASSQAPGQAYEQYF
TGCGCCAGCAGCCAGGCCCCGGGACAGGCCTACGAGCAGTACTTC
>TRBJ2-1|.|TRBV30|TRBD2
CAWREIAGVSSYNEQFF
TGTGCCTGGAGGGAAATAGCGGGGGTGAGCTCCTACAATGAGCAGTTCTTC
>TRBJ2-7|.|TRBV7-9|.
CASSTGEQAWGEQYF
TGTGCCAGCAGCACGGGGGAACAGGCCTGGGGAGAGCAGTACTTC
>TRBJ1-1|.|TRBV5-1|.
CASSGPQVNTEAFF
TGCGCCAGCAGCGGCCCACAGGTGAACACTGAAGCTTTCTTT
>TRBJ1-1|.|TRBV6-5|.
CASKSGSNTEAFF
TGTGCCAGCAAGTCAGGGTCGAACACTGAAGCTTTCTTT
>TRBJ1-4|.|TRBV19|TRBD1
CASSRDSRYEKLFF
TGTGCCAGTTCTCGGGACAGTAGATATGAAAAACTGTTTTTT
>TRBJ1-4|.|TRBV28|.
CASAPPGTNSEKLFF
TGTGCCAGCGCACCACCCGGGACAAATAGTGAAAAACTGTTTTTT
>TRBJ2-7|.|TRBV15|.
CATSRGGGGYEQYF
TGTGCCACCAGCAGGGGGGGAGGGGGCTACGAGCAGTACTTC
>TRBJ1-2|.|TRBV5-1|TRBD1
CASSTRQGSSIAEANYGYTF
TGCGCCAGCAGCACCCGACAGGGTTCGAGTATTGCCGAAGCTAACTATGGCTACACCTTC
>TRBJ1-2|once|TRBV5-4|.
CASSLEGQSNYGYTF
TGTGCCAGCAGCTTGGAGGGACAATCTAACTATGGCTACACCTTC
>TRBJ2-2|.|TRBV24-1|.
CATSDLNRVTGELFF
TGTGCCACCAGTGATTTGAACAGGGTAACCGGGGAGCTGTTTTTT
>TRBJ1-2|.|TRBV5-1|.
CASSSQVDSIGYTF
TGCGCCAGCAGCTCCCAGGTGGACTCAATTGGCTACACCTTC
>TRBJ2-3|.|TRBV7-3|.
CASSLSLASSTQYF
TGTGCCAGCAGCTTATCACTAGCTTCTTCTACGCAGTATTTT
>TRBJ1-4|.|TRBV14|.
CATHHDLATNEKLFF
TGTGCCACACATCACGACCTAGCAACTAATGAAAAACTGTTTTTT
>TRBJ1-2|.|TRBV5-4|.
CASSSSNYGYTF
TGTGCCAGCAGCTCCTCTAACTATGGCTACACCTTC
>TRBJ1-1|.|TRBV3-1/TRBV3-2|TRBD1
CASSRGQEGTEAFF
TGTGCCAGCAGCCGAGGACAGGAGGGCACTGAAGCTTTCTTT
>TRBJ1-5|once|TRBV6-5|TRBD1
CASRLGQGVNQPQHF
TGTGCCAGCAGACTCGGGCAGGGGGTCAATCAGCCCCAGCATTTT